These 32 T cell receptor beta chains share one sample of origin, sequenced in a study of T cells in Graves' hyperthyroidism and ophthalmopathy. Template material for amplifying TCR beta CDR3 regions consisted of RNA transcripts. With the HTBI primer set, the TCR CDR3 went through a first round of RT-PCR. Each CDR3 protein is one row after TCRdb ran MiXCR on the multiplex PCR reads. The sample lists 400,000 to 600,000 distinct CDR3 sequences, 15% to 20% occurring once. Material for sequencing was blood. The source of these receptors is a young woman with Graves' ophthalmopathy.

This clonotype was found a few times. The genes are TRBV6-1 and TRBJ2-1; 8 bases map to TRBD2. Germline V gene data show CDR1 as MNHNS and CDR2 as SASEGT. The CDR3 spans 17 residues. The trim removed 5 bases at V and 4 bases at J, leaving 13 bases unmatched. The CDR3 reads CASSRPSIPGGYNEQFF. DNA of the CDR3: TGTGCCAGCAGTCGCCCTAGTATACCGGGAGGGTACAATGAGCAGTTCTTC.

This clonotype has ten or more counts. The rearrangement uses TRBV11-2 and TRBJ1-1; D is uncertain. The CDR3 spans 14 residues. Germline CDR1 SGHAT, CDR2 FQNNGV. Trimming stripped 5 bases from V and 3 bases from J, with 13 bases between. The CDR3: CASSPRTVHTEAFF. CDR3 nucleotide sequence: TGTGCCAGCAGCCCCCGGACTGTTCACACTGAAGCTTTCTTT.

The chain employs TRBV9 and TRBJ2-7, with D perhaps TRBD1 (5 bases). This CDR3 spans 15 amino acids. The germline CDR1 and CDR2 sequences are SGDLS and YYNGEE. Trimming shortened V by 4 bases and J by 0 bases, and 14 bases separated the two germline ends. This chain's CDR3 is CASSKDSHSSYEQYF. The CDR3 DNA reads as TGTGCCAGCAGCAAAGACAGCCATAGCTCCTACGAGCAGTACTTC.

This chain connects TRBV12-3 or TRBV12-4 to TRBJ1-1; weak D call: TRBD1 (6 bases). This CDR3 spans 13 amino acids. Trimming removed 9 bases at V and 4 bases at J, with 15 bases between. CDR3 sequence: CAREGGGGTEAFF. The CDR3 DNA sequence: TGTGCCAGGGAGGGGGGGGGAGGCACTGAAGCTTTCTTT.

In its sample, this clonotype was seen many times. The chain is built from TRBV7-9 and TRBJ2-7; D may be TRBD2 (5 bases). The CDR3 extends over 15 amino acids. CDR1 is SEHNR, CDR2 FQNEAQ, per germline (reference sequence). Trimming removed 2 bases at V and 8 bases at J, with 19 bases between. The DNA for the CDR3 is TGTGCCAGCAGCTTACCGCGGCGTTCAATCGGGAAGCAGTACTTC. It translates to CASSLPRRSIGKQYF. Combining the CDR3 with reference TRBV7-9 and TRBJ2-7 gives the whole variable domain DTGVSQNPRHKITKRGQNVTFRCDPISEHNRLYWYRQTLGQGPEFLTYFQNEAQLEKSRLLSDRFSAERPKGSFSTLEIQRTEQGDSAMYLCASSLPRRSIGKQYFGPGTRLTVT.

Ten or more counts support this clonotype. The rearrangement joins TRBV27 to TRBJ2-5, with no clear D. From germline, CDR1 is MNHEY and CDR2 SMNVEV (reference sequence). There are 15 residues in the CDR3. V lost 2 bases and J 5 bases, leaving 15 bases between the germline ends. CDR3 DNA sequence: TGTGCCAGCAGTTTAGGCGGCAGTCTAGGGGAGACCCAGTACTTC. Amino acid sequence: CASSLGGSLGETQYF.

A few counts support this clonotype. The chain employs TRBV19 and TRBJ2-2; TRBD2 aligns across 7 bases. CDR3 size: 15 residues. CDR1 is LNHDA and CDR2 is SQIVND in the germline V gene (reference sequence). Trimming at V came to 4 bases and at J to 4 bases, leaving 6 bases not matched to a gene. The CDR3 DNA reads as TGTGCCAGTAGTAATCTAGCGGATGCCACCGGGGAGCTGTTTTTT. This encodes CASSNLADATGELFF.

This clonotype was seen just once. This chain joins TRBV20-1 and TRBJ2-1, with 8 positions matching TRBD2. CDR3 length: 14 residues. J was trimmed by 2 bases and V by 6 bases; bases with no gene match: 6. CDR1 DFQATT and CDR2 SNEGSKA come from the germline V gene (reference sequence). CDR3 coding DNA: TGCAGTGCCGTGGCGGGAGGTGCCTACAATGAGCAGTTCTTC. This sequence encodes CSAVAGGAYNEQFF.

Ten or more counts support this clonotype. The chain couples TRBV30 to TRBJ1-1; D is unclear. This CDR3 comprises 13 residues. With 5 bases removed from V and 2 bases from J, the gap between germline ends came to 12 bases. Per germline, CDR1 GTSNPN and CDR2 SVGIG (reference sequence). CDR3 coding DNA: TGTGCCTGGGATTGGGCCCTAAACACTGAAGCTTTCTTT. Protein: CAWDWALNTEAFF.

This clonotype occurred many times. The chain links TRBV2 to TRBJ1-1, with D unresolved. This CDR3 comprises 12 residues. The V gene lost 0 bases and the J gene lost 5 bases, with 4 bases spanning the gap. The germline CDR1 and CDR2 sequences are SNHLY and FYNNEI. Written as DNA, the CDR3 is TGTGCCAGCAGTGAAGCGGGGACTGAAGCTTTCTTT. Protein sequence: CASSEAGTEAFF.

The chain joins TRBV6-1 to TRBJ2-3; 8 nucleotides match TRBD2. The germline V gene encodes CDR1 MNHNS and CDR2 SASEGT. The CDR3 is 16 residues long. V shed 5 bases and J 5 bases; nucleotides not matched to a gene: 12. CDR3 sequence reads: CASSPPGTRHRDTQYF. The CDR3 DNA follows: TGTGCCAGCAGTCCCCCCGGGACTAGACATCGAGATACGCAGTATTTT.

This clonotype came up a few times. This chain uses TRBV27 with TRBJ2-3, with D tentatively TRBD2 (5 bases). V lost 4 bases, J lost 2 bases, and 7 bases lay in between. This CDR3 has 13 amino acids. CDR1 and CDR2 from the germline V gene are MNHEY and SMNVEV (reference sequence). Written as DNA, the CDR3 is TGTGCCAGCAGTTACGGGATCACAGATACGCAGTATTTT. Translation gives CASSYGITDTQYF.

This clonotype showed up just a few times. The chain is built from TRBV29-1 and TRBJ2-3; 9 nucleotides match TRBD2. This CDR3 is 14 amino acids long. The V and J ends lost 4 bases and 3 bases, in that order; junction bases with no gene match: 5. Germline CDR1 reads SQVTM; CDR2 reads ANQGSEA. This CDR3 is CSVGEGLATDTQYF. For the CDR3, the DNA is TGCAGCGTTGGCGAAGGACTAGCGACAGATACGCAGTATTTT.

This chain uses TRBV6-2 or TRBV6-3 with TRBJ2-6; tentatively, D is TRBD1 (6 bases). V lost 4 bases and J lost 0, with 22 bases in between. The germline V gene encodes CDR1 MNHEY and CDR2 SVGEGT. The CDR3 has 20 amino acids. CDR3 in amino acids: CASSSQGFERRDSGANVLTF. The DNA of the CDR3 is TGTGCCAGCAGTTCACAGGGATTTGAACGCCGAGACTCTGGGGCCAACGTCCTGACTTTC.

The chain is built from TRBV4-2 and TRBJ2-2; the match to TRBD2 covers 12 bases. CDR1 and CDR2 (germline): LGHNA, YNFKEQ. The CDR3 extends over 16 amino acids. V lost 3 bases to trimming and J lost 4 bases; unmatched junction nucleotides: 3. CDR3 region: CASSQLLAGGTGELFF. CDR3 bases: TGTGCCAGCAGCCAGTTACTAGCGGGGGGCACCGGGGAGCTGTTTTTT.

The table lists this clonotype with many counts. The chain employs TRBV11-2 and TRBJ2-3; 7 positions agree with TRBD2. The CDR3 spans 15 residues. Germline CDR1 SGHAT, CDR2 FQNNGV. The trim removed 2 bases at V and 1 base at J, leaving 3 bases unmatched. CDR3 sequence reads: CASSLSGIRTDTQYF. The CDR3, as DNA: TGTGCCAGCAGCTTAAGCGGGATACGCACAGATACGCAGTATTTT.

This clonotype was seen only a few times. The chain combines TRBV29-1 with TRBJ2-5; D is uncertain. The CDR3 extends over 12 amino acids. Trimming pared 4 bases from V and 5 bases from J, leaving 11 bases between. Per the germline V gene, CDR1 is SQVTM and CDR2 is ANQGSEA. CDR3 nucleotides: TGCAGCGTTGGGGATAACGGGGAGACCCAGTACTTC. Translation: CSVGDNGETQYF.

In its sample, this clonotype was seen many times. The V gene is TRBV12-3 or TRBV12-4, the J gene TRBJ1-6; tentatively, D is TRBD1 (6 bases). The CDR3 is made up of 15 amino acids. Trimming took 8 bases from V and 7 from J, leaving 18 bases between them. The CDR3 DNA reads TGTGCCAGCGTCTATTCGGGCAGGGGAAATTCACCCCTCCACTTT. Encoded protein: CASVYSGRGNSPLHF.

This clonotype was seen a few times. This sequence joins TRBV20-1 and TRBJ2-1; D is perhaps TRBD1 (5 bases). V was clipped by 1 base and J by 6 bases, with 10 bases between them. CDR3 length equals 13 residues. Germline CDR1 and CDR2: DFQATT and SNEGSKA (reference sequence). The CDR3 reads CSARGQGINEQFF. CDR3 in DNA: TGCAGTGCTAGAGGCCAGGGCATCAATGAGCAGTTCTTC.

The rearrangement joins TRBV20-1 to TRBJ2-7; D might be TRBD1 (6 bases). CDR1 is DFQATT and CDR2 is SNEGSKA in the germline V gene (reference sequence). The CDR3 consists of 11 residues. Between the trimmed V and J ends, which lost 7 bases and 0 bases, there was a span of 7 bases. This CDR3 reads CSEQGSYEQYF. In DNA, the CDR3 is TGCAGTGAACAGGGCTCCTACGAGCAGTACTTC.

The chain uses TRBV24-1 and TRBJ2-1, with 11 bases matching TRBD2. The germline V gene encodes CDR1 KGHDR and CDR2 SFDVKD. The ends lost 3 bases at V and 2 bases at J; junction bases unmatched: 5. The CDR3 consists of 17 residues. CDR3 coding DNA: TGTGCCACCAGTGATCCTGGACTAGCGGGTACCTACAATGAGCAGTTCTTC. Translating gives CATSDPGLAGTYNEQFF.

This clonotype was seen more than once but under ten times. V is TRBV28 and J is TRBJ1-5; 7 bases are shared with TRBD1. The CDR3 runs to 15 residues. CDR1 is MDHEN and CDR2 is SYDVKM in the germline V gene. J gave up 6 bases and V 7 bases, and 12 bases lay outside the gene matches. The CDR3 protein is CASKLRAAGGQPQHF. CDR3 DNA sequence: TGTGCCAGCAAACTAAGGGCGGCAGGGGGTCAGCCCCAGCATTTT.

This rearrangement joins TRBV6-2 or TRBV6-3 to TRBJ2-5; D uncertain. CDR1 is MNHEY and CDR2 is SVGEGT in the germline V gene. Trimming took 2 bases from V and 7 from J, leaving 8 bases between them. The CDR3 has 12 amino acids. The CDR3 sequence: CASSYPRLTQYF. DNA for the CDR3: TGTGCCAGCAGTTACCCCCGTTTGACCCAGTACTTC.

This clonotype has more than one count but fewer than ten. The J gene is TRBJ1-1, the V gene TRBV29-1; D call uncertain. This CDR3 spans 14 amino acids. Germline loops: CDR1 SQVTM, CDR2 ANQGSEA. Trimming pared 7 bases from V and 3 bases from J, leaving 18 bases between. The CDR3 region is CSARSSLSDTEAFF. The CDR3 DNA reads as TGCAGCGCCCGGAGCAGCCTGTCGGACACTGAAGCTTTCTTT. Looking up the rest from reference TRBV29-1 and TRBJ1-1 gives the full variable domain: SAVISQKPSRDICQRGTSLTIQCQVDSQVTMMFWYRQQPGQSLTLIATANQGSEATYESGFVIDKFPISRPNLTFSTLTVSNMSPEDSSIYLCSARSSLSDTEAFFGQGTRLTVV.

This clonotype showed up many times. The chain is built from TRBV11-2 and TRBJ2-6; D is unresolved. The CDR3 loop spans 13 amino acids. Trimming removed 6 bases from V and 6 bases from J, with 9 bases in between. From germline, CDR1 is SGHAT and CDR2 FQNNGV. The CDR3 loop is CASSDEVANVLTF. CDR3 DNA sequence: TGTGCCAGCAGTGATGAGGTGGCCAACGTCCTGACTTTC.

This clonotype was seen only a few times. For the CDR3, the DNA is TGTGCCAGCAGCTTACCCCCCCGAGAGACCCAGTACTTC. Encoded protein: CASSLPPRETQYF. The chain couples TRBV7-2 to TRBJ2-5; D is undetermined. This CDR3 is built from 13 residues. Per the germline V gene, CDR1 is SGHTA and CDR2 is FQGNSA. Trimming shortened V by 2 bases and J by 4 bases, and 8 bases separated the two germline ends.

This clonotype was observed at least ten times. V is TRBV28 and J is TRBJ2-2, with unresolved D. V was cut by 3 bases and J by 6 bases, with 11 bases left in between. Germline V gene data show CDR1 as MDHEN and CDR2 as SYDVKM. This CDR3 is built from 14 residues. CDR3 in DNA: TGTGCCAGCAGTTTGCAGGTTGTACCCGGGGAGCTGTTTTTT. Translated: CASSLQVVPGELFF.

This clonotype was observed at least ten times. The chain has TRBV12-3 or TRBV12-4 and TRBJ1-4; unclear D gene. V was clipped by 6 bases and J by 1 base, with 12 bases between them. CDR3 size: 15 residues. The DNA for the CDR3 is TGTGCCAGCAGATATCGAGGAGGAACTAATGAAAAACTGTTTTTT. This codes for CASRYRGGTNEKLFF.

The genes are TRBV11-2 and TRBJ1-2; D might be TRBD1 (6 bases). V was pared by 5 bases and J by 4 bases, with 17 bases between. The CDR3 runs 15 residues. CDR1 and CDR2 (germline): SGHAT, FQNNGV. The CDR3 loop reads CASSTLGGGGYGYTF. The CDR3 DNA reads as TGTGCCAGCAGCACCCTAGGGGGGGGGGGCTATGGCTACACCTTC. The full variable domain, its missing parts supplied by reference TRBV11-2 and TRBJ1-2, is EAGVAQSPRYKIIEKRQSVAFWCNPISGHATLYWYQQILGQGPKLLIQFQNNGVVDDSQLPKDRFSAERLKGVDSTLKIQPAKLEDSAVYLCASSTLGGGGYGYTFGSGTRLTVV.

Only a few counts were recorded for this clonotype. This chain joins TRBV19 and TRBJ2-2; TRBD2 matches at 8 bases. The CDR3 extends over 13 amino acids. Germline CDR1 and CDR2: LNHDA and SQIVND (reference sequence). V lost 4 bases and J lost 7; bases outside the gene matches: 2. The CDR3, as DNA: TGTGCCAGTAGTAGGCGGGAGGTCGGGGAGCTGTTTTTT. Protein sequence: CASSRREVGELFF.

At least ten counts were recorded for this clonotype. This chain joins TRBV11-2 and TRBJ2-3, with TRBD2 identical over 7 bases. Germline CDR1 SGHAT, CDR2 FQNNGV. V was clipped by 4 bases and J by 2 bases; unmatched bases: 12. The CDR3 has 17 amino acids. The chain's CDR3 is CASSSVRAGLFTDTQYF. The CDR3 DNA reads TGTGCCAGCAGCTCCGTTCGAGCGGGGCTCTTCACAGATACGCAGTATTTT.

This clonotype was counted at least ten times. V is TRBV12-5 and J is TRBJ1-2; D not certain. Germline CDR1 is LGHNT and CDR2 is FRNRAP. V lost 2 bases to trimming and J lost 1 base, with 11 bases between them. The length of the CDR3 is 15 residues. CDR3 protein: CASGLLAAGNYGYTF. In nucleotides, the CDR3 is TGTGCTAGTGGTTTGTTGGCGGCGGGTAACTATGGCTACACCTTC.